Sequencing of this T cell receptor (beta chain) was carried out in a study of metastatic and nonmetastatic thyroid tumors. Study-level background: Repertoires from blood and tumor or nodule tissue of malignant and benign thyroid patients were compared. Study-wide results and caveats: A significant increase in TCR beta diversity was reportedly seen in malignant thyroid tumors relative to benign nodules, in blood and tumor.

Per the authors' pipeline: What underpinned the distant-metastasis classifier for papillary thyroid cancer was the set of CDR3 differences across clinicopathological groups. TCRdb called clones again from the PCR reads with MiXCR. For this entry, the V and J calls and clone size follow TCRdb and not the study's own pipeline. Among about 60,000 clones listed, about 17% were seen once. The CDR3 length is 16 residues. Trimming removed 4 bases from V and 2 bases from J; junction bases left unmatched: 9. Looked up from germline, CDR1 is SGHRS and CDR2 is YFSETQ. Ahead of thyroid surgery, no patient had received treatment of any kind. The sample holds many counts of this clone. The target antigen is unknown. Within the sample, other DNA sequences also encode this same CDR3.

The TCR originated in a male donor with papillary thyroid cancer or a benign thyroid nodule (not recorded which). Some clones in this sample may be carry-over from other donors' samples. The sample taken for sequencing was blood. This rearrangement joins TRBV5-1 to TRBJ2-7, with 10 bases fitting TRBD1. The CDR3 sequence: CASSLGTGEVAYEQYF. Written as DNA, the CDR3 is TGCGCCAGCAGCCTCGGGACAGGGGAAGTGGCCTACGAGCAGTACTTC. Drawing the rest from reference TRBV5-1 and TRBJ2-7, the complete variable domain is KAGVTQTPRYLIKTRGQQVTLSCSPISGHRSVSWYQQTPGQGLQFLFEYFSETQRNKGNFPGRFSGRQFSNSRSEMNVSTLELGDSALYLCASSLGTGEVAYEQYFGPGTRLTVT.